Listed here is a single T cell receptor (beta chain). This clonotype has more than one count but fewer than ten. Its cognate antigen has yet to be identified. Base qualities are not at hand, and no much larger clone is one base apart. The record originates from a study of vaccination and CD4 T cells after COVID-19 (dated by TCRdb to between 2020 and 2023). Regarding the study in general: Every convalescent patient had a positive nasal swab PCR test for SARS-CoV-2, with mild disease in eight to ten patients and severe disease in one. In 10 COVID-19 convalescent patients and a handful of infection-naive healthy vaccine recipients, researchers compared the spike-specific CD4+ TCR repertoire from before mRNA vaccination with the repertoire from after. Participants got two doses of the Pfizer-BioNTech BNT162b2 vaccine (n=8) or two doses of the Moderna mRNA-1273 vaccine (n=2). Six males and four females were included in the convalescent cohort, with two Hispanic individuals, seven Caucasians, two Asians and one multiracial person represented. Post-COVID blood samples were collected from convalescent patients a median of approximately 100 days after diagnosis, with a range of about 30 to 161 days. Post-vaccine blood samples were taken a median of around 70 days after the second vaccine dose, with a range of roughly 13 to 250 days. In control cultures, a CEFX viral epitope pool was used as positive control, an HIV-1 Nef peptide pool was used as negative control, or no peptide was added. Overlapping spike peptide pools from SARS-CoV-2 and from the common cold coronaviruses HCoV-NL63, HCoV-OC43 and HCoV-229E were used as culture stimuli. Broader findings and caveats from the paper: The number of convalescent patients in the study was relatively small, and the study did not examine early timepoints following natural infection. In convalescent patients, a median around 84% of post-vaccine SARS-CoV-2-reactive clones were detected only after vaccination, and vaccine-specific priming was suggested by this finding. Of the vaccine-specific clones in convalescent patients, 304 of 307, or nearly all, reacted only to SARS-CoV-2 spike and did not cross-react with common cold coronaviruses. The median number of SARS-CoV-2-reactive clonotypes rose from 20 to 25 after infection to roughly 38 after vaccination, but the change was not significant.

Library method: PCR. DNA from cultured CD4+ T cells was subjected to TCR sequencing with the Oncomine TCR Beta short-read assay at the Johns Hopkins FTIC core. The QIAamp micro DNA kit was used to extract genomic DNA from the cultured CD4+ T cells. The Oncomine TCR Beta libraries from cultured CD4+ T cells were pooled using unique dual indexes and then sequenced on an Illumina iSeq 100. The study's processing was this. Non-productive sequences were removed, and CDR3s that did not start with C, did not end with F or W, or were shorter than 7 amino acids were discarded. The MANAFEST web application identified antigen-specific clonotypes by comparing peptide-stimulated wells against reference wells and other culture wells. Positive clones required FDR below 0.05, an odds ratio above 5, and productive frequency above 0.1% in at least two of three replicate wells. A clonotype counted as cross-reactive if it showed significant expansion both in the SARS-CoV-2 spike wells and in at least one common cold coronavirus spike condition. CDR3 homology was assessed with Levenshtein distances (stringdist) and unrooted phylogenetic trees (ape) in R version 3.6.1. TCRdb reprocessing: public reads trimmed at Q25 with fastp, clones called with MiXCR, in-frame beta chains kept. For every CDR3 protein sequence, its rows merge into one entry that carries the most common genes and DNA. It is TCRdb's table, rather than the study itself, that gives the V and J calls and clone size. In all, the sample holds approximately 4,000 distinct CDR3 sequences, and about a sixth of those were seen once. The ten top clones hold 15% to 20% of the sample.

In light of the paper, this sample's treatment or condition label describes: roughly 11-day PBMC culture with coronavirus spike peptide pools or control peptides (ViraFEST assay). The ViraFEST assay was used in the study, in which antigen-specific T cells were expanded with peptide pools and expanded clonotypes were subsequently identified by TCR sequencing. The convalescent patients' positive SARS-CoV-2 PCR tests fell between March and December 2020, which was before the Alpha, Beta and Delta variants emerged in the United States. Each well held approximately 2 million PBMCs cultured in IMDM containing roughly 5% human AB serum and around 10 IU/ml IL-2, with 10 ug/ml peptide pools added. On days 3 and 7, half of the culture medium was replaced with fresh IL-2-containing medium. Once the cells had been in culture for less than 12 days, the EasySep CD4+ T cell isolation kit was used to isolate CD4+ T cells by negative selection. Ficoll-Paque Plus gradient centrifugation was used to isolate PBMCs from whole blood, and the isolated PBMCs were then either used fresh or cryopreserved at -140C. Triplicate wells were generally used for each culture condition.

The junction shows trimming of 2 bases on V and 4 bases on J, plus 15 bases between the germline ends. The CDR3 sequence holds 17 residues, the cysteine and phenylalanine included. Kept here is only the CDR3 DNA, which spans 51 bases and is read in frame from base 1. CDR1 LNHDA and CDR2 SQIVND were looked up in the germline V gene (reference sequence). The chain is made from TRBV19 and TRBJ1-6; TRBD1 could be the D gene, as 5 bases match. Sequenced sample: CD4+ T cells from blood, cultured in vitro. The receptor was derived from a human donor who had recovered from COVID-19. The CDR3 reads CASSISGGTYYNSPLHF. The nucleotide sequence is TGTGCCAGTAGTATATCGGGCGGGACGTATTATAATTCACCCCTCCACTTT.